These T cell receptor beta chains were read from a single sample in a study of blood T cell repertoires in COVID-19. Clones were read by immunoSEQ multiplex PCR, and TCRdb kept only the in-frame ones, dropping some. The data hold some 72,000 clones, with 86% observed a single time. The sequencing sample was made of peripheral blood. All receptors come from a man in his fifties or sixties with active or convalescent COVID-19. Both conserved end residues are part of each CDR3. Each record gives: D gene, clone size, V gene, J gene, CDR3 DNA, CDR3 protein. D genes are given only for firm matches. The size entry is marked missing in some rows and otherwise reads once, few, many or a size class.

.	.	TRBV4-1	TRBJ1-4	TGCGCCAGCAGCCAAGTACCTGGTGAGGGAACTAATGAAAAACTGTTTTTT	CASSQVPGEGTNEKLFF
.	.	TRBV6-6	TRBJ1-1	TGTGCCAGCAGTTACTCGATTGGGCCCCCGCAGACTGAAGCTTTCTTT	CASSYSIGPPQTEAFF
TRBD1	few	TRBV19	TRBJ1-5	TGTGCCAGTAGCGACCACAGGGGGAAGCCCCAGCATTTT	CASSDHRGKPQHF
.	.	TRBV20-1	TRBJ1-5	TGCAGTGCTAGTACAGGCAATCAGCCCCAGCATTTT	CSASTGNQPQHF
.	.	TRBV4-3	TRBJ1-6	TGCGCCAGCAGCCAAGATTTAACGGGGGGATCACCCCTCCACTTT	CASSQDLTGGSPLHF
TRBD2	.	TRBV14	TRBJ2-1	TGTGCCAGCAGCCAAGATTGGGTAGGCGGGGGGGCAGAGCAGTTCTTC	CASSQDWVGGGAEQFF
.	.	TRBV7-2	TRBJ2-2	TGTGCCAGCAGCTTAGCGCGGGCACCTTCTCTCGGGGAGCTGTTTTTT	CASSLARAPSLGELFF
.	.	TRBV3-1/TRBV3-2	TRBJ1-1	TGTGCCAGCAGCCAAGAGGGCAGGGTGCCTGAAGCTTTCTTT	CASSQEGRVPEAFF
TRBD1	few	TRBV27	TRBJ2-7	TGTGCCAGCAGTTTTGGAGACAGGGTCTACGAGCAGTACTTC	CASSFGDRVYEQYF
.	.	TRBV10-3	TRBJ2-7	TGTGCCATCAGTATGATCGACAGATACGAGCAGTACTTC	CAISMIDRYEQYF
.	.	TRBV4-1	TRBJ1-6	TGCGCCAGCAGCCACAACCAGATCGGGTTACAAAATTCACCCCTCCACTTT	CASSHNQIGLQNSPLHF
.	.	TRBV7-9	TRBJ1-3	TGTGCCAGCACCCAGACAGCCTCCGGCTCTGGAAACACCATATATTTT	CASTQTASGSGNTIYF
.	once	TRBV2	TRBJ1-3	TGTGCCAGCAGGGGGTCGACGGCGGGAAGCACTGGAAACACCATATATTTT	CASRGSTAGSTGNTIYF
TRBD1	.	TRBV3-1/TRBV3-2	TRBJ1-5	TGTGCCAGCAGCCAAGGTACAGGGGGGCAGCCCCAGCATTTT	CASSQGTGGQPQHF
.	.	TRBV6-1	TRBJ1-6	TGTGCCAGCAGTGAAGGGCAGAATAATTCACCCCTCCACTTT	CASSEGQNNSPLHF
.	.	TRBV25-1	TRBJ2-3	TGTGCCAGCAGCCCCACCGGGGGGCTCACAGATACGCAGTATTTT	CASSPTGGLTDTQYF
.	.	TRBV28	TRBJ2-1	TGTGCCAGCAGTTTAGGGGGGGGGCGCCACAATGAGCAGTTCTTC	CASSLGGGRHNEQFF
.	.	TRBV28	TRBJ1-1	TGTGCCAGCACAATGAGGTCTACTGAAGCTTTCTTT	CASTMRSTEAFF
TRBD1	.	TRBV28	TRBJ1-5	TGTGCCAGCAGCGGGACAGCCTCGGGACAGCCCCAGCATTTT	CASSGTASGQPQHF
TRBD1	.	TRBV6-5	TRBJ2-3	TGTGCCAGTCCGACAGGGGGTGACACAGATACGCAGTATTTT	CASPTGGDTDTQYF
TRBD1	.	TRBV3-1/TRBV3-2	TRBJ2-1	TGTGCCAGCAGCCCGGGACAGGGGAAAGGTGAGCAGTTCTTC	CASSPGQGKGEQFF
TRBD1	.	TRBV5-6	TRBJ1-2	TGTGCCAGCAGCTTGAGACAGGGTGATGGCTACACCTTC	CASSLRQGDGYTF
.	once	TRBV5-8	TRBJ2-1	TGTGCCAGCAGCTTGGACAGGGTGGGTAAGCAGTTCTTC	CASSLDRVGKQFF
.	.	TRBV5-4	TRBJ1-4	TGTGCCAGCAGCTTGGTGGGTACAGCTACTAATGAAAAACTGTTTTTT	CASSLVGTATNEKLFF
.	once	TRBV4-2	TRBJ1-3	TGTGCCAGCAGCCAAGAGGGGGCCCAGGAAAACACCATATATTTT	CASSQEGAQENTIYF
.	.	TRBV11-3	TRBJ2-2	TGTGCCAGCAGCCCCAGACAGGACTCCGGGGAGCTGTTTTTT	CASSPRQDSGELFF
.	.	TRBV11-2	TRBJ2-3	TGTGCCAGCAGCTTCTTCCGAACCGGGACAACTAGCACAGATACGCAGTATTTT	CASSFFRTGTTSTDTQYF
TRBD1	.	TRBV7-9	TRBJ1-2	TGTGCCAGCAGTTCCGGTGGAACAGGGGCGGACTATGGCTACACCTTC	CASSSGGTGADYGYTF
TRBD2	.	TRBV7-6	TRBJ2-6	TGTGCCAGCAGCTTAGTTGTTAGGGACTATTCCTCTGGGGCCAACGTCCTGACTTTC	CASSLVVRDYSSGANVLTF
TRBD1	few	TRBV14	TRBJ2-5	TGTGCCAGCAGCCCTAGGACAGGGAGGGAGACCCAGTACTTC	CASSPRTGRETQYF
.	once	TRBV15	TRBJ1-5	TGTGCCACCAGCACTTCACTCGGGCCCCAGCATTTT	CATSTSLGPQHF
TRBD1	.	TRBV9	TRBJ2-7	TGTGCCAGCAGCGTCAGACAGGGGGCAGACGAGCAGTACTTC	CASSVRQGADEQYF
.	.	TRBV7-2	TRBJ1-3	TGTGCCAGCAGCCCCTCCCAAGCCCGGGGGAACACCATATATTTT	CASSPSQARGNTIYF
TRBD1	.	TRBV4-1	TRBJ2-5	TGCGCCAGCAGACCTTTCGACAGGGAAGGGGAGACCCAGTACTTC	CASRPFDREGETQYF
.	.	TRBV7-2	TRBJ2-2	TGTGCCAGCAGCCGCGGACAGAGGACCGGGGAGCTGTTTTTT	CASSRGQRTGELFF
TRBD1	.	TRBV28	TRBJ1-5	TGTGCCAGCAGTCTCCACGGACAGGGCTTATTTCAGCCCCAGCATTTT	CASSLHGQGLFQPQHF
.	once	TRBV11-2	TRBJ2-7	TGTGCCAGCAGCTTAGGGCAGGCCGTAAGCGAGCAGTACTTC	CASSLGQAVSEQYF
TRBD2	.	TRBV5-4	TRBJ2-3	TGTGCCAGCAGCTTGGATCGGGGACTAGCGTGGGATACGCAGTATTTT	CASSLDRGLAWDTQYF
TRBD1	.	TRBV19	TRBJ2-3	TGTGCCAGTAGGGGACAGGGAAGGCGCCCAGATACGCAGTATTTT	CASRGQGRRPDTQYF
TRBD1	.	TRBV19	TRBJ1-2	TGTGCCAGTAGTGGAACCCCGACAGGGTCAAAACTAGGCTACACCTTC	CASSGTPTGSKLGYTF
TRBD2	.	TRBV19	TRBJ2-1	TGTGCCAGTAGTATAGCGGCGGGCGGGGGGGCCTTTCGTGAGCAGTTCTTC	CASSIAAGGGAFREQFF
.	.	TRBV2	TRBJ1-5	TGTGCCAGCACCGAGGGTAGGCAGTATCAGCCCCAGCATTTT	CASTEGRQYQPQHF
.	.	TRBV7-8	TRBJ1-5	TGTGCCAGCAGCCCCTCCCCCGCGGGCAATCAGCCCCAGCATTTT	CASSPSPAGNQPQHF
TRBD1	.	TRBV19	TRBJ1-5	TGTGCCAGTAGTATCCTGGGGGGAGGGACAGGCCCCTCCAATCAGCCCCAGCATTTT	CASSILGGGTGPSNQPQHF
.	.	TRBV19	TRBJ2-3	TGTGCCAGTAGTATGCGCACAGGGAGCACAGATACGCAGTATTTT	CASSMRTGSTDTQYF
.	.	TRBV5-1	TRBJ2-3	TGCGCCAGCAGCTTGGCCAAAGTACAGGACACAGATACGCAGTATTTT	CASSLAKVQDTDTQYF
.	.	TRBV14	TRBJ1-4	TGTGCCAGCAGCCAAAGTAGAACTAATGAAAAACTGTTTTTT	CASSQSRTNEKLFF
.	.	TRBV12-3/TRBV12-4	TRBJ2-3	TGTGCCAGCAGTTTATGGCGCACAGATACGCAGTATTTT	CASSLWRTDTQYF
TRBD1	.	TRBV7-2	TRBJ2-5	TGTGCCAGCAGCCTCGACAGGGGCGGAGAGACCCAGTACTTC	CASSLDRGGETQYF
.	.	TRBV5-6	TRBJ2-5	TGTGCCAGCAGCTCTGGACAACGGGCAGGGGAGACCCAGTACTTC	CASSSGQRAGETQYF
TRBD1	.	TRBV27	TRBJ2-3	TGTGCCAGCAGCCCCGCCAACAGGGGCCCTCGCACAGATACGCAGTATTTT	CASSPANRGPRTDTQYF
.	.	TRBV21-1	TRBJ2-5	TGTGCCAGCAGCAAAATTAAGCGGGGGGGCCTGGGGCAAGAGACCCAGTACTTC	CASSKIKRGGLGQETQYF
TRBD2	.	TRBV7-2	TRBJ2-7	TGTGCCAGCAGCTTACCTCCTTGGGGGGGGTTCTCCTACGAGCAGTACTTC	CASSLPPWGGFSYEQYF